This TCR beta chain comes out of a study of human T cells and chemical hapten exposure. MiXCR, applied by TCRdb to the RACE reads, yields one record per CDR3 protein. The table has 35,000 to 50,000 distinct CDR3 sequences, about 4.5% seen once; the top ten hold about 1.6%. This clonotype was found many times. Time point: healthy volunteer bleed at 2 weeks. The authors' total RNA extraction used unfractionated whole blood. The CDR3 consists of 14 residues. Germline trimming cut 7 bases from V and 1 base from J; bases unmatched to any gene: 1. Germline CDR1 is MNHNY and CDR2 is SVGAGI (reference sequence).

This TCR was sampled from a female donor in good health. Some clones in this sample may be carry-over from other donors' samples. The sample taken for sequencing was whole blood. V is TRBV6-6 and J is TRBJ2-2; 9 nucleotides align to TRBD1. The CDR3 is CASKTGGNTGELFF. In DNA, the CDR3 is TGTGCCAGCAAGACAGGGGGGAACACCGGGGAGCTGTTTTTT.